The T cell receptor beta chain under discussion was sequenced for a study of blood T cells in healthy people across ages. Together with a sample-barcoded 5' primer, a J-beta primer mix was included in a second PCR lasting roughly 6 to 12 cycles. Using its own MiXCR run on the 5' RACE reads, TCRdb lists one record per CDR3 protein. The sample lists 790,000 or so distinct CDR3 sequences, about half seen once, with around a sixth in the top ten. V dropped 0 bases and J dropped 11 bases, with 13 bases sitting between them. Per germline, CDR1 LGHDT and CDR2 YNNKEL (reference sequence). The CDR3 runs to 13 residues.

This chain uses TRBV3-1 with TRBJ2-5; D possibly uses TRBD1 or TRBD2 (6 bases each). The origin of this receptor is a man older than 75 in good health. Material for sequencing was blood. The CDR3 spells CASSQDPGAEQYF. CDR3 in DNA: TGTGCCAGCAGCCAAGATCCGGGGGCTGAGCAGTACTTC.